This T cell receptor beta chain was sequenced in a study of CD8 T cells in ankylosing spondylitis. The table lists this clonotype with many counts. As yet, its antigen is unknown. Library preparation for TCR beta used quantitative 5'-RACE with molecular barcodes. A single record per CDR3 protein comes from TCRdb applying MiXCR to the 5' RACE reads. Here the sample spans 25,000 to 35,000 distinct CDR3 sequences, about 5.2% being singletons. There are 16 residues in the CDR3. Germline values: CDR1 SGDLS, CDR2 YYNGEE. With V trimmed by 0 bases and J by 3 bases, 5 bases remained unmatched. Findings and caveats of the study: Matched ankylosing spondylitis synovial fluid reportedly contained a significantly enriched population of disease-linked clones. Made up of eight or nine highly homologous variants, a TCR beta motif appeared characteristic of ankylosing spondylitis blood. Clones that were linked to disease were CD8+ and were relatively rare in peripheral blood.

The chain joins TRBV9 to TRBJ2-1, with TRBD2 matching over 8 bases. This receptor was obtained from a female donor with ankylosing spondylitis or in good health (not recorded which). Sequenced sample: blood, either unsorted or a sorted T cell fraction (not recorded which). CDR3 region: CASSVGGTRSYNEQFF. CDR3 coding DNA: TGTGCCAGCAGCGTAGGGGGGACTAGGAGCTACAATGAGCAGTTCTTC.